The 11 T cell receptor beta chains reported below all come from one sample, sequenced in a study of graft-versus-host responses after intestinal transplantation. Sequencing used immunoSEQ multiplex PCR; TCRdb keeps in-frame clones, though not all of them. The repertoire holds about 51,000 clones, with around 89% as singletons. The antigens for these receptors are not known. This sample comprised unstimulated CD4+ T cells sorted from spleen or lymph node cells, obtained before transplant. The receptors shown here come from a human donor who was the organ donor for an intestinal transplant.

V and J are TRBV7-2 and TRBJ1-2, with 9 bases aligning to TRBD1. Germline values: CDR1 SGHTA, CDR2 FQGNSA. This CDR3 is built from 14 residues. Germline trimming cut 5 bases from V and 8 bases from J; bases unmatched to any gene: 9. The CDR3 here is CASSQQGAKEGYTF. DNA of the CDR3: TGTGCCAGCAGCCAACAGGGGGCTAAGGAGGGCTACACCTTC.

This sequence joins TRBV9 and TRBJ2-1; 9 positions match TRBD1. The V gene's germline CDR1 is SGDLS and CDR2 YYNGEE. The ends lost 0 bases at V and 5 bases at J; junction bases unmatched: 6. The length of the CDR3 is 16 residues. The CDR3 region has the DNA TGTGCCAGCAGCGTAGAATTAGGGACAGGGCACAATGAGCAGTTCTTC. This sequence encodes CASSVELGTGHNEQFF.

Only one count was recorded for this clone. The chain employs TRBV9 and TRBJ2-1, with TRBD1 matching 7 bases. Germline lookup yields CDR1 SGDLS and CDR2 YYNGEE. The ends lost 3 bases at V and 6 bases at J; junction bases unmatched: 6. This CDR3 spans 14 amino acids. The CDR3 region is CASSGRDSFNEQFF. The CDR3 coding sequence is TGTGCCAGCAGCGGTCGGGACAGCTTCAATGAGCAGTTCTTC.

The chain is built from TRBV6-5 and TRBJ2-7, with 7 bases identical to TRBD1. Germline trimming cut 5 bases from V and 1 base from J; bases unmatched to any gene: 8. CDR1 is MNHEY, CDR2 SVGAGI, per germline. CDR3 size: 15 residues. CDR3 DNA sequence: TGTGCCAGCAGTACCTCCGGGACAGCGTCCTACGAGCAGTACTTC. It specifies CASSTSGTASYEQYF.

The chain couples TRBV7-2 to TRBJ2-5; 8 bases align to TRBD2. The CDR3 runs 16 residues. J was trimmed by 5 bases and V by 3 bases; bases with no gene match: 11. In germline, CDR1 is SGHTA, CDR2 FQGNSA. CDR3 sequence: CASSFGGRRGRETQYF. CDR3 bases: TGTGCCAGCAGCTTCGGCGGGAGGAGGGGAAGGGAGACCCAGTACTTC. The full variable domain, with the rest looked up from reference TRBV7-2 and TRBJ2-5, is GAGVSQSPSNKVTEKGKDVELRCDPISGHTALYWYRQSLGQGLEFLIYFQGNSAPDKSGLPSDRFSAERTGGSVSTLTIQRTQQEDSAVYLCASSFGGRRGRETQYFGPGTRLLVL.

The chain has TRBV6-5 and TRBJ1-1, with TRBD1 identical over 8 bases. Germline CDR1 MNHEY, CDR2 SVGAGI. This CDR3 region has 14 residues. Trimming cost V 7 bases and J 6 bases; bases outside gene matches: 10. The CDR3 loop is CASMSTGGIAEAFF. CDR3 sequence (DNA): TGTGCCAGCATGTCCACAGGGGGGATCGCTGAAGCTTTCTTT.

This rearrangement joins TRBV10-3 to TRBJ1-1, with a tentative D call TRBD1 (5 bases). The CDR3 has 14 residues. Trimming left V 0 bases short and J 10 bases short, with 15 bases between. Germline CDR1 is ENHRY and CDR2 is SYGVKD. In nucleotides, the CDR3 is TGTGCCATCAGTGAGTCATTCTCCCAGGGAATAGCTTTCTTT. It translates to CAISESFSQGIAFF.

The J gene is TRBJ2-1, the V gene TRBV11-2; D might be TRBD2 (5 bases). V was cut by 2 bases and J by 0 bases, with 8 bases left in between. Per the germline V gene, CDR1 is SGHAT and CDR2 is FQNNGV. CDR3 length equals 15 residues. The CDR3 loop reads CASSLRADSYNEQFF. The CDR3 coding sequence is TGTGCCAGCAGCTTAAGAGCGGACTCCTACAATGAGCAGTTCTTC.

This sequence joins TRBV2 and TRBJ1-4; 7 bases line up with TRBD1. The CDR3 runs to 13 residues. CDR1 SNHLY and CDR2 FYNNEI come from the germline V gene. V was clipped by 6 bases and J by 5 bases; unmatched bases: 3. Here the CDR3 reads CASRTGKNEKLFF. The CDR3 region has the DNA TGTGCCAGCAGGACAGGGAAGAATGAAAAACTGTTTTTT.

The chain uses TRBV5-1 and TRBJ2-1; tentative D call: TRBD2 (6 bases). This CDR3 has 14 amino acids. V shed 0 bases and J shed 9 bases, with 13 bases lying between them. Germline CDR1 reads SGHRS; CDR2 reads YFSETQ. CDR3 nucleotide sequence: TGCGCCAGCAGCTTGGTTCCCGGGAGCGGTGAGCAGTTCTTC. Translating it yields CASSLVPGSGEQFF.

The gene calls are TRBV29-1 and TRBJ2-1; TRBD1 agrees at 9 bases. V lost 3 bases to trimming and J lost 7 bases; unmatched junction nucleotides: 13. Germline V CDR1 and CDR2: SQVTM, ANQGSEA. The CDR3 sequence is 16 residues long. This CDR3 reads CSVEASGTGSWNEQFF. For the CDR3, the DNA is TGCAGCGTTGAGGCTTCCGGGACAGGGAGTTGGAATGAGCAGTTCTTC.